The rows below give T cell receptor beta chains drawn from one sample of a study of T cells in Graves' hyperthyroidism and ophthalmopathy. Via MiXCR, TCRdb re-called the multiplex PCR reads, giving one row per CDR3 protein. The top ten hold about two fifths of the sample, which has a few hundred thousand distinct CDR3 sequences, about 45% seen once. Sequencing was carried out using peripheral blood or thyroid tissue (not recorded which). The receptors derive from an adult woman with Graves' disease, either hyperthyroidism or ophthalmopathy (not recorded which). CDR3s include the opening cysteine and the closing phenylalanine or tryptophan. The order of the fields is D gene, V gene, clone size, J gene, CDR3 DNA, CDR3 protein. A D gene is named only where the DNA matches it firmly. Only part of the rows carry a size: once, few, many, or a class if the clone is expanded.

NA,TRBV10-3,many,TRBJ2-2,TGTGCCACCGCCCTATTTGGGGGATTGAACACCGGGGAGCTGTTTTTT,CATALFGGLNTGELFF
NA,TRBV20-1,NA,TRBJ2-5,TGCAGTGCTAGATACACAGGGTTTCGGGAGACCCAGTACTTC,CSARYTGFRETQYF
NA,TRBV2,NA,TRBJ2-2,TGTGCCAGCCGAGGGGCGGGAAGAAACACCGGGGAGCTGTTTTTT,CASRGAGRNTGELFF
NA,TRBV7-3,NA,TRBJ1-1,TGTGCCAGCAGCTTAGACAGCAGGGACACTGGAGCTTTCTTT,CASSLDSRDTGAFF
NA,TRBV29-1,many,TRBJ1-4,TGCAGCGTCCGGACTAATGAAAAACTGTTTTTT,CSVRTNEKLFF
NA,TRBV15,NA,TRBJ1-4,NA,CATSTSGREKLFF
TRBD2,TRBV20-1,many,TRBJ2-7,TGCAGTGCTAGTTTCGCGGGGGGTATATCCTACGAGCAGTACTTC,CSASFAGGISYEQYF
NA,TRBV7-6,once,TRBJ1-6,TGTGCCAGCAGCTTAGCTCTGGGGAACAATCAGCCCCTCCACTTT,CASSLALGNNQPLHF
NA,TRBV12-3/TRBV12-4,many,TRBJ2-7,TGTGCCAGCAGCGACCGGGACACGGACTACGAGCAGTACTTC,CASSDRDTDYEQYF
NA,TRBV19,NA,TRBJ1-2,TGTGCCAGTAGTATTAGGCCGTTGGGAGGCTACACCTTC,CASSIRPLGGYTF
NA,TRBV18,few,TRBJ1-4,TGTGCCAGCTCACTGGACAGAAATGAAAAACTGTTTTTT,CASSLDRNEKLFF
NA,TRBV7-9,many,TRBJ2-7,TGTGCCAGCAGCTTAGGCCGGGAGACGGGCTACGAGCAGTACTTC,CASSLGRETGYEQYF
NA,TRBV29-1,NA,TRBJ2-7,TGCAGCCCCATGGAGACCTTCTACGAGCAGTACTTC,CSPMETFYEQYF
TRBD2,TRBV19,many,TRBJ2-5,TGTGCCAGTAGATCCGGGACTAGCGGACAAGAGACCCAGTACTTC,CASRSGTSGQETQYF
TRBD2,TRBV7-9,NA,TRBJ2-5,TGTGCCAGCAGCTTAGAAGGGACTAGCGGGACCCAGTACTTC,CASSLEGTSGTQYF
TRBD1,TRBV9,NA,TRBJ2-6,TGTGCCAGCAGCGTAGCAGGGGGCGGTTCTGGGGCCAACGTCCTGACTTTC,CASSVAGGGSGANVLTF
NA,TRBV20-1,many,TRBJ1-5,TGCAGTGCTAGCAACAATCAGCCCCAGCATTTT,CSASNNQPQHF
NA,TRBV29-1,NA,TRBJ2-3,TGCAGCGTTCCCCTCGGCCTCACAGATACGCAGTATTTT,CSVPLGLTDTQYF
TRBD2,TRBV20-1,many,TRBJ2-7,TGCAGTGCTAATGACGCGGGAGGGCCATACGAGCAGTACTTC,CSANDAGGPYEQYF
TRBD2,TRBV6-1,many,TRBJ2-7,TGTGCCAGCGCCGGGGGGTCCTACGAGCAGTACTTC,CASAGGSYEQYF
NA,TRBV15,NA,TRBJ1-1,TGTGCCACCAGCAGAGATGTTACTGAAGCTTTCTTT,CATSRDVTEAFF
TRBD2,TRBV24-1,NA,TRBJ2-3,TGTGCCACCAGTGACGAAGGGACTAGCGGGGGGGAGACCCACACAGATACGCAGTATTTT,CATSDEGTSGGETHTDTQYF
TRBD1,TRBV7-9,NA,TRBJ2-7,TGTGCCAGCAGCCCCGGGACAGCCGGGAACGAGCAGTACTTC,CASSPGTAGNEQYF
TRBD1,TRBV6-6,few,TRBJ2-2,TGTGCCAGCAGCCGGGACAGTCTCCACACCGGGGAGCTGTTTTTT,CASSRDSLHTGELFF
NA,TRBV4-2,NA,TRBJ1-6,TGTGCCAGCAGCCAAGAAGGGCAGGGTAGCGATTCCCTCCACTTT,CASSQEGQGSDSLHF
TRBD1,TRBV19,NA,TRBJ1-4,TGTGCCAGTAGGCTCGGGACAGGATGGGATGAAAAACTGTTTTTT,CASRLGTGWDEKLFF
NA,TRBV14,NA,TRBJ2-7,TGTGCCAGCAGCCAAGATCCGAGTCACTACGAGCAGTACTTC,CASSQDPSHYEQYF
NA,TRBV3-1,many,TRBJ1-1,TGTGCCAGCAGCCACAATGCGAACACTGAAGCTTTCTTT,CASSHNANTEAFF
NA,TRBV25-1,few,TRBJ1-6,TGTGCCAGCAGTGAATTGGGGACCTTCGATTCACCCCTCCACTTT,CASSELGTFDSPLHF
NA,TRBV7-8,NA,TRBJ2-7,TGTGCCAGCAGCTTAGGACTCAGGATGAACGAGCAGTACTTC,CASSLGLRMNEQYF
NA,TRBV29-1,NA,TRBJ1-1,TGCAGCGTGGACGGGGGGGGCTTTAGGGTTGAAGCTTTCTTT,CSVDGGGFRVEAFF
NA,TRBV6-2/TRBV6-3,many,TRBJ2-6,TGTGCCAGCAGGACAGGGGCCAACGTCCTGACTTTC,CASRTGANVLTF
NA,TRBV20-1,NA,TRBJ1-1,TGCAGTGGCCCCTTGGGGGCTATCGTCACTGAAGCTTTCTTT,CSGPLGAIVTEAFF
NA,TRBV6-1,many,TRBJ1-3,TGTGCCAGCAGTGCTACAGACAGCTCTGGAAACACCATATATTTT,CASSATDSSGNTIYF
NA,TRBV15,NA,TRBJ1-5,TGTGCCACCAGCAGCGTCCGGGCGAATCAGCCCCAGCATTTT,CATSSVRANQPQHF
NA,TRBV29-1,few,TRBJ2-7,TGCAGCGTGAGGACAACGGGTGAGCAGTACTTC,CSVRTTGEQYF
NA,TRBV2,NA,TRBJ2-7,TGTGCCAGCAGTGGGGCGGGGTCGGGCTACGAGCAGTACTTC,CASSGAGSGYEQYF
TRBD1,TRBV19,many,TRBJ1-5,TGTGCCAGTAGTAGGTTGTCACAGGGGGCCTCTCAGCCCCAGCATTTT,CASSRLSQGASQPQHF
NA,TRBV10-3,NA,TRBJ1-4,TGTGCCATCAGTGTGGGGACGGCGACTAATGAAAAACTGTTTTTT,CAISVGTATNEKLFF
TRBD1,TRBV29-1,many,TRBJ2-5,TGCAGCGCTGGTAACCGGGACAGGGGGTACTTC,CSAGNRDRGYF
TRBD1,TRBV4-1,many,TRBJ2-5,TGCGCCAGCAGCCAACCGGGACAGGAGGTTTCGAAGACCCAGTACTTC,CASSQPGQEVSKTQYF
NA,TRBV29-1,few,TRBJ1-6,TGTGCCCCCATGGGGTCAGGGGTAGGTTCACCCCTCCACTTT,CAPMGSGVGSPLHF